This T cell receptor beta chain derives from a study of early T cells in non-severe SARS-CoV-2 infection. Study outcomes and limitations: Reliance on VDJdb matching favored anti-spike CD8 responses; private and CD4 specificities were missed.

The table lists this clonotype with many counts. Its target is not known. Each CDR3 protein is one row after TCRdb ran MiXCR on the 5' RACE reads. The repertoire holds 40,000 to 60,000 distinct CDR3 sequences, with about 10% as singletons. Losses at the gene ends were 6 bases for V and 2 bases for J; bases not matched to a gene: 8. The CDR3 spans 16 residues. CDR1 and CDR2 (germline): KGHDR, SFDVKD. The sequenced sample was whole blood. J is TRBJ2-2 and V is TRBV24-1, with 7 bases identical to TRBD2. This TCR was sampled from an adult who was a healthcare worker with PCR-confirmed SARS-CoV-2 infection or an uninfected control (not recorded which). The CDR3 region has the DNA TGTGCCACCAGTCAAGGCGGGAGAGGAAACACCGGGGAGCTGTTTTTT. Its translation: CATSQGGRGNTGELFF.